The sample holds a few counts of the clone carrying this T cell receptor beta chain. The antigen remains unidentified. This record comes from a study of T cells in Graves' hyperthyroidism and ophthalmopathy. The study's findings and limits: By a 13 V-J model, ophthalmopathy was set apart from stable hyperthyroidism. Most thyroid clonotypes expanded above 0.001 appeared in blood too.

RNA transcripts served as the template for amplifying TCR beta CDR3 regions. The HTBI primer set drove a first-round RT-PCR of the TCR CDR3. One entry per CDR3 protein, called by TCRdb with MiXCR from the multiplex PCR reads. In the table there are roughly 250,000 distinct CDR3 sequences, less than 20% of which are singletons. Exclusion followed for patients with uncontrolled infection, other autoimmune disease, pregnancy or lactation. Extraction of PBMCs used 10 ml of fresh peripheral blood. The source is a woman aged 18-35 years with Graves' ophthalmopathy. The sequenced sample was blood.

The CDR3 spells CASSLYPAPSGSPLHF. CDR3 in DNA: TGTGCCAGCAGTTTATACCCGGCACCGTCGGGTTCACCCCTCCACTTT. The J gene is TRBJ1-6, the V gene TRBV27; D unclear. The germline CDR1 and CDR2 sequences are MNHEY and SMNVEV (reference sequence). The CDR3 covers 16 residues. Trimming removed 1 base from V and 9 bases from J, with 16 bases in between.